This T cell receptor (beta chain) came from a study of response to subunit inactivated influenza vaccine. This clonotype was seen many times. Antigen specificity is unknown. Study findings and constraints: The authors suggested that every seasonal influenza vaccination recruits few new T cells.

Germline V gene sequence: CDR1 ENHRY, CDR2 SYGVKD. The CDR3 contains 13 residues. Trimming cost V 6 bases and J 2 bases; bases outside gene matches: 2. TCRdb processed the RT-PCR reads anew with MiXCR; each CDR3 protein has one entry. The sample includes about 520,000 distinct CDR3 sequences, around 7.7% of them seen just once. The input for sequencing was PBMCs from blood, taken around 25 months after vaccination. The sequence derives from a man between 50 and 69 years old who received an inactivated influenza vaccine. This chain connects TRBV10-3 to TRBJ2-5; 8 nucleotides match TRBD1. CDR3: CAIRGQEQETQYF. The CDR3 DNA reads as TGTGCCATCAGGGGACAGGAGCAAGAGACCCAGTACTTC.